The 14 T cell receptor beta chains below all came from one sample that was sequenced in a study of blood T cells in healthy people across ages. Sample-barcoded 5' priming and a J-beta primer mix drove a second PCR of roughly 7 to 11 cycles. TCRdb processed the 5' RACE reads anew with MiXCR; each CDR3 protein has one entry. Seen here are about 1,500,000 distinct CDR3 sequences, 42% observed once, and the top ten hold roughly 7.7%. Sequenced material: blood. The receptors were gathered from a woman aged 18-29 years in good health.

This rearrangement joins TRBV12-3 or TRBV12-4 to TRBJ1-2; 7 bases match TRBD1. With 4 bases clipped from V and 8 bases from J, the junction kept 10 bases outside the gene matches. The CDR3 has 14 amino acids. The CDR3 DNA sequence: TGTGCCAGCAGTTACCTGACAGGGATCGGCGGCTACACCTTC. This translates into CASSYLTGIGGYTF.

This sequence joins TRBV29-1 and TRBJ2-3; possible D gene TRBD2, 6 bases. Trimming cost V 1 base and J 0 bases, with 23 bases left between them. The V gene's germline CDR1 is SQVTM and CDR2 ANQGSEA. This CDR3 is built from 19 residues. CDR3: CSVEATNGSVRWSTDTQYF. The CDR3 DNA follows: TGCAGCGTTGAAGCGACTAACGGGAGTGTAAGGTGGAGCACAGATACGCAGTATTTT.

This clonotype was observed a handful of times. CDR3 in DNA: TGTGCCAGCAGCTTACAGGGGGCGACCTACGAGCAGTACTTC. This translates into CASSLQGATYEQYF. The chain joins TRBV7-2 to TRBJ2-7; 8 bases fit TRBD1. The CDR3 has 14 residues. Unmatched junction bases numbered 2, after V lost 2 bases and J lost 2 bases. Germline V gives CDR1 SGHTA, CDR2 FQGNSA. Full variable domain (missing parts from reference TRBV7-2 and TRBJ2-7): GAGVSQSPSNKVTEKGKDVELRCDPISGHTALYWYRQSLGQGLEFLIYFQGNSAPDKSGLPSDRFSAERTGGSVSTLTIQRTQQEDSAVYLCASSLQGATYEQYFGPGTRLTVT.

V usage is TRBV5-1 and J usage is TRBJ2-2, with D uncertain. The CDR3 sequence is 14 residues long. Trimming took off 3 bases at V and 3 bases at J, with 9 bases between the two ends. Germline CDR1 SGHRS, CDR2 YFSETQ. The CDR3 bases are TGCGCCAGCAGCTCTGTTGGGTACACCGGGGAGCTGTTTTTT. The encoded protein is CASSSVGYTGELFF.

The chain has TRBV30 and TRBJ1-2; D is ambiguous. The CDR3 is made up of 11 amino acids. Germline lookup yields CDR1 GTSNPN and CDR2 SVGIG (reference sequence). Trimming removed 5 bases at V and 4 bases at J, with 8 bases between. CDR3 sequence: CAWARGYGYTF. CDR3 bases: TGTGCCTGGGCGCGTGGCTATGGCTACACCTTC.

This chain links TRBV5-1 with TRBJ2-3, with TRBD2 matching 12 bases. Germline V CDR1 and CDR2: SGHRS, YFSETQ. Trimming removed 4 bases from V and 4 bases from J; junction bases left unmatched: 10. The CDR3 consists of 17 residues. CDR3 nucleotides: TGCGCCAGCAGCCCGCGGACTAGCGGGATAAAATCAGATACGCAGTATTTT. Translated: CASSPRTSGIKSDTQYF.

CDR3 bases: TGCAGTGCTGTGATAAGCTCTGGGGCCAACGTCCTGACTTTC. Protein product: CSAVISSGANVLTF. The chain uses TRBV20-1 and TRBJ2-6; D is unresolved. The CDR3 contains 14 residues. Trimming pared 5 bases from V and 0 bases from J, leaving 8 bases between. Germline lookup yields CDR1 DFQATT and CDR2 SNEGSKA (reference sequence).

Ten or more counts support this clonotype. Here the CDR3 DNA reads TGTGCCAGCAGCTTAGGGAATTCACCCCTCCACTTT. This codes for CASSLGNSPLHF. The J gene is TRBJ1-6, the V gene TRBV7-9; D unresolved. The CDR3 is made up of 12 amino acids. The V and J ends lost 1 base and 7 bases respectively, with 2 bases between them. CDR1 and CDR2 from the germline V gene are SEHNR and FQNEAQ (reference sequence).

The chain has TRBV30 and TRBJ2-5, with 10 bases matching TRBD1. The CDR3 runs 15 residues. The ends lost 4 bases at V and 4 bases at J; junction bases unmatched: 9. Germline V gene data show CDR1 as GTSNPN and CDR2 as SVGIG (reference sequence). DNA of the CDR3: TGTGCCTGGAAAACCCGGGACAGGGGATTAGAGACCCAGTACTTC. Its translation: CAWKTRDRGLETQYF.

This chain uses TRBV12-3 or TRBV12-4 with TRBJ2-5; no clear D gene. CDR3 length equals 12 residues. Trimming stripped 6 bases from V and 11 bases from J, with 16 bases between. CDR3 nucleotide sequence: TGTGCCAGCAGAAAGCTCCGGAATGAGCAGTACTTC. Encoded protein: CASRKLRNEQYF.

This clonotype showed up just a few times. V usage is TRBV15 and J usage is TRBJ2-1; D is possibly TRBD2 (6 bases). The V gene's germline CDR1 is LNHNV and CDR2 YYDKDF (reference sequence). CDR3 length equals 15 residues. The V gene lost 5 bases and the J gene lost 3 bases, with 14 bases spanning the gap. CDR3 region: CATSGGTENYNEQFF. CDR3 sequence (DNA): TGTGCCACCAGCGGGGGGACGGAGAACTACAATGAGCAGTTCTTC.

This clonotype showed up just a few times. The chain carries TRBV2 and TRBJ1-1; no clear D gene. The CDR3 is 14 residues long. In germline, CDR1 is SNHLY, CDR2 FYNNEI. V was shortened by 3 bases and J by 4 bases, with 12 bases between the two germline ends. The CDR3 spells CASSDAPLGTEAFF. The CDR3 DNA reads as TGTGCCAGCAGTGATGCTCCCCTCGGCACTGAAGCTTTCTTT. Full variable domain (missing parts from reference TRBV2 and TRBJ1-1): EPEVTQTPSHQVTQMGQEVILRCVPISNHLYFYWYRQILGQKVEFLVSFYNNEISEKSEIFDDQFSVERPDGSNFTLKIRSTKLEDSAMYFCASSDAPLGTEAFFGQGTRLTVV.

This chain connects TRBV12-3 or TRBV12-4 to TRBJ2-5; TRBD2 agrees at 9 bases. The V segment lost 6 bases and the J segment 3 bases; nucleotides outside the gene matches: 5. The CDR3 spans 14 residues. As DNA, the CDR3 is TGTGCCAGCAGGGTAGCGGGGGCGGAAGAGACCCAGTACTTC. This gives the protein CASRVAGAEETQYF.

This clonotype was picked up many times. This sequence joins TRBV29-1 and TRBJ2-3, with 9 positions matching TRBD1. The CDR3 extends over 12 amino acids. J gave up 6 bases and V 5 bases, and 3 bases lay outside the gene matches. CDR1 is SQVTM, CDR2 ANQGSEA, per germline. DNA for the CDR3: TGCAGCGTTAGACAGGGGGTGGATACGCAGTATTTT. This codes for CSVRQGVDTQYF.